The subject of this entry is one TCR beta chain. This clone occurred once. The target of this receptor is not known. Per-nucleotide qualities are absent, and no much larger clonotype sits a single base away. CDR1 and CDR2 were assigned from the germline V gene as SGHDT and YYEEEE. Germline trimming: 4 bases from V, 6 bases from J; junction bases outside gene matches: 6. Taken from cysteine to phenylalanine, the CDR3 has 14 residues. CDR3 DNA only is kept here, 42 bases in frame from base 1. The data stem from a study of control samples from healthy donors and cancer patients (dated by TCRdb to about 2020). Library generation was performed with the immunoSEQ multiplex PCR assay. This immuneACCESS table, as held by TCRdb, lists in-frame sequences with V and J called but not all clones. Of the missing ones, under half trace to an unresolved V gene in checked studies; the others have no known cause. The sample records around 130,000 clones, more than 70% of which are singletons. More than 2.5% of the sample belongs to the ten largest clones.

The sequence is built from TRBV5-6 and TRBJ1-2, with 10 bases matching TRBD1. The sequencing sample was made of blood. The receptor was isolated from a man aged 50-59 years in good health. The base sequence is TGTGCCAGCAGCCCCGACAGGGGGCTGGATGGCTACACCTTC. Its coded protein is CASSPDRGLDGYTF.